The sequence of this T cell receptor beta chain was determined in a study of T-cell reconstitution after alpha-beta-depleted transplantation in children. Points from the study as a whole: The origin of alpha-beta T cells about two months after transplant was reportedly several hundred expanded graft clones. Day-60 TCRbeta diversity that was high in some patients was derived from surviving recipient T cells and thymic progenitors. Newly made T cells mostly supplied T-cell counts and diversity one year after transplant.

This clonotype was found a few times. Its antigen is not known. Germline CDR1 reads LNHNV; CDR2 reads YYDKDF (reference sequence). V lost 5 bases and J lost 0; bases outside the gene matches: 4. This CDR3 comprises 15 residues. Preparation of the TCRbeta library used unique molecular identifiers. Via MiXCR, TCRdb re-called the PCR reads, giving one row per CDR3 protein. The data contain around 450,000 distinct CDR3 sequences, roughly 17% of them singletons. The source material was PBMCs, mostly from graft donor cells, sampled 360 days after TCRalphabeta/CD19-depleted stem cell transplant. This receptor was taken from a boy under three years old who had a stem cell transplant for Wiskott-Aldrich syndrome, so the T cells may come from the graft donor. The V call is TRBV15, the J call TRBJ2-3; 8 nucleotides align to TRBD2. The CDR3 sequence is CATSGSGISTDTQYF. CDR3 sequence (DNA): TGTGCCACCAGCGGTAGCGGGATTAGCACAGATACGCAGTATTTT.